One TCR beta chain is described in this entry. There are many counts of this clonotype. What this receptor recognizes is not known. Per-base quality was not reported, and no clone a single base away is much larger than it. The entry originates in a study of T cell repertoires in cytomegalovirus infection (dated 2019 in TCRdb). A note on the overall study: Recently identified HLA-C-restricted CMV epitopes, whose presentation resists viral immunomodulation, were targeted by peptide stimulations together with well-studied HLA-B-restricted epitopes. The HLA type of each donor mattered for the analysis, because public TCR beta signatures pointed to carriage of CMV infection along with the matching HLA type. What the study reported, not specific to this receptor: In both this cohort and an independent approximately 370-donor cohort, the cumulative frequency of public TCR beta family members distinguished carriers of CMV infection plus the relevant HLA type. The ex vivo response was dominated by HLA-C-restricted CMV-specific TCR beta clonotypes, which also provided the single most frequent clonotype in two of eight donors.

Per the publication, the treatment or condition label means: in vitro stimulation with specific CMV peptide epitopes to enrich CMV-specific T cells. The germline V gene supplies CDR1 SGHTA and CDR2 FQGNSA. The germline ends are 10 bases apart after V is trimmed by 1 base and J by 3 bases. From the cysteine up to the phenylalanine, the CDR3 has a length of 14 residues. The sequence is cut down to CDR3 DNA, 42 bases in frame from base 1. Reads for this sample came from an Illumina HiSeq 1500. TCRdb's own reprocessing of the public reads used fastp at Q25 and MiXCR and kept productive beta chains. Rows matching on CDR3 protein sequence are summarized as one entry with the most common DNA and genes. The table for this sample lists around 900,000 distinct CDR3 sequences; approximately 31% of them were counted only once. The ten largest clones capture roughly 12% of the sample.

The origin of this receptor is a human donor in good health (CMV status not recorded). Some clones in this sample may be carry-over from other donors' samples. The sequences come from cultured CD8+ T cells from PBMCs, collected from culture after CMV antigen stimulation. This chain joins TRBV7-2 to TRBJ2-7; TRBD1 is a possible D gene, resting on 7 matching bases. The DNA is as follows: TGTGCCAGCAGCTTAGTTCAGGGGGGCTACGAGCAGTACTTC. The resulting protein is CASSLVQGGYEQYF.